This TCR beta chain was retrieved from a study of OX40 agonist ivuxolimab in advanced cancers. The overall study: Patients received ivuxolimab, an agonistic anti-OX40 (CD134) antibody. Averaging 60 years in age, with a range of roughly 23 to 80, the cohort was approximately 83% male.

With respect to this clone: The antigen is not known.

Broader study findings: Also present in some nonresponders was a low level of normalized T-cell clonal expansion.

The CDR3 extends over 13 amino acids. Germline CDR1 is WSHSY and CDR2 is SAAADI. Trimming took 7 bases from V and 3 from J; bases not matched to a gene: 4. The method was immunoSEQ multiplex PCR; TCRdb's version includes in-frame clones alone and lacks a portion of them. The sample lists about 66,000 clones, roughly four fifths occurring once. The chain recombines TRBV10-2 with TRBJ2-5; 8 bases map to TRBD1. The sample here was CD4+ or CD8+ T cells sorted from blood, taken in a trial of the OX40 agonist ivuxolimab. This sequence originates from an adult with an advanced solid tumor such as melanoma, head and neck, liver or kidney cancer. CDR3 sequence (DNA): TGCGCCAGCACCTGGACAGGGAAAGAGACCCAGTACTTC. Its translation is CASTWTGKETQYF.